The clone carrying this TCR beta chain was seen a few times. This entry is derived from a study of T-cell reconstitution after alpha-beta-depleted transplantation in children. The CDR3 is made up of 15 amino acids. The germline V gene has CDR1 SGHKS and CDR2 YYEKEE (reference sequence). The germline V and J ends were trimmed by 0 bases and 0 bases, with 10 bases remaining between them. During its preparation, the TCRbeta library received unique molecular identifiers. TCRdb used MiXCR to reprocess the PCR reads, holding one entry per CDR3 protein. This sample has 500,000 or so distinct CDR3 sequences, with roughly an eighth found just once.

The chain employs TRBV5-5 and TRBJ2-7, with a weak D call TRBD1 (6 bases). Sequences were derived from PBMCs, mostly from graft donor cells, sampled 180 days after TCRalphabeta/CD19-depleted stem cell transplant. The clonotype was recovered from a female patient younger than 10 who had a stem cell transplant for aplastic anemia, so the T cells may come from the graft donor. CDR3: CASSLGNRVSYEQYV. In DNA, the CDR3 is TGTGCCAGCAGCTTGGGGAACAGGGTCTCCTACGAGCAGTACGTC.